Below are 27 T cell receptor beta chains sequenced from a single sample in a study of cytomegalovirus exposure and HLA in healthy donors. The PCR employed 60 Vbeta primers together with 13 Jbeta primers. TCRdb keeps only in-frame clones here, not all; method: immunoSEQ multiplex PCR. The sample holds some 55,000 clones. Sequenced input: PBMCs. The receptors here all came from a man aged 18 to 35 in good health and CMV-seropositive.

As regards this clone: At one end, the junction sequence differs from germline, possibly due to a read error. This chain links TRBV15 with TRBJ2-7; 15 bases line up with TRBD2. Germline V lookup: CDR1 LNHNV, CDR2 YYDKDF (reference sequence). The CDR3 contains 20 residues. The CDR3 sequence is CATSRDHGLAGGPVPYGQYF. For the CDR3, the DNA is TGTGCCACCAGCAGAGATCACGGACTAGCGGGAGGGCCCGTGCCCTACGGGCAGTACTTC.

The genes are TRBV10-3 and TRBJ2-7; the D gene is possibly TRBD1 (6 bases). In germline, CDR1 is ENHRY, CDR2 SYGVKD. V gave up 6 bases and J gave up 4 bases, with 16 bases separating them. The CDR3 consists of 14 residues. The CDR3 sequence: CAISSIRTEYEQYF. The CDR3 coding sequence is TGTGCCATCAGCTCTATTCGGACAGAATACGAGCAGTACTTC.

The chain is built from TRBV10-1 and TRBJ2-1; 8 nucleotides match TRBD1. Germline CDR1 is WNHNN and CDR2 is SYGVQD (reference sequence). Trimming took 6 bases from V and 15 from J; bases not matched to a gene: 7. The CDR3 has 11 amino acids. CDR3 sequence reads: CASREDRVPFF. The CDR3 region has the DNA TGCGCCAGCAGGGAGGACAGGGTTCCGTTCTTC.

V gene TRBV30 combines with J gene TRBJ2-2; perhaps TRBD2 as D (6 bases). Trimming cost V 4 bases and J 3 bases, with 12 bases left between them. The CDR3 runs 14 residues. Germline V CDR1 and CDR2: GTSNPN, SVGIG (reference sequence). The DNA of the CDR3 is TGTGCCTGGACCAAGGGACTGTACACCGGGGAGCTGTTTTTT. This encodes CAWTKGLYTGELFF.

V gene TRBV27 combines with J gene TRBJ2-7; 9 nucleotides agree with TRBD2. J was trimmed by 2 bases and V by 5 bases; bases with no gene match: 7. Germline values: CDR1 MNHEY, CDR2 SMNVEV (reference sequence). The length of the CDR3 is 15 residues. The CDR3 spells CASSPSGNHPYEQYF. The CDR3 nucleotides are TGTGCCAGCAGTCCTAGCGGGAACCATCCCTACGAGCAGTACTTC.

This chain connects TRBV6-5 to TRBJ2-5, with TRBD1 matching 8 bases. Trimming took 1 base from V and 4 from J; bases not matched to a gene: 8. Germline V gene sequence: CDR1 MNHEY, CDR2 SVGAGI. The CDR3 spans 16 residues. CDR3 DNA sequence: TGTGCCAGCAGTTACTGGGGGACAGGACCGTTAGAGACCCAGTACTTC. Translating it yields CASSYWGTGPLETQYF.

The chain combines TRBV2 with TRBJ1-4; no clear D. V dropped 7 bases and J dropped 0 bases, with 6 bases sitting between them. The germline CDR1 and CDR2 sequences are SNHLY and FYNNEI. The CDR3 has 13 amino acids. CDR3 region: CASTRTTNEKLFF. CDR3 coding DNA: TGTGCCAGCACCCGTACAACTAATGAAAAACTGTTTTTT. The complete variable domain, with remaining parts taken from reference TRBV2 and TRBJ1-4, reads EPEVTQTPSHQVTQMGQEVILRCVPISNHLYFYWYRQILGQKVEFLVSFYNNEISEKSEIFDDQFSVERPDGSNFTLKIRSTKLEDSAMYFCASTRTTNEKLFFGSGTQLSVL.

The J gene is TRBJ1-1, the V gene TRBV7-2; 7 bases are shared with TRBD1. Germline CDR1 and CDR2: SGHTA and FQGNSA. This CDR3 is built from 15 residues. After removal of 3 bases from V and 7 bases from J, the junction contained 11 bases not matched to a gene. The CDR3 nucleotides are TGTGCCAGCAGCTTCAACAGGGGATCACATAGTGAAGCTTTCTTT. Protein: CASSFNRGSHSEAFF.

V and J are TRBV28 and TRBJ1-5; tentatively, D is TRBD1 (5 bases). V shed 7 bases and J shed 3 bases, with 13 bases lying between them. The CDR3 spans 14 residues. Looked up from germline, CDR1 is MDHEN and CDR2 is SYDVKM. CDR3 DNA sequence: TGTGCCAGCACCGCAACGGGACTCAATCAGCCCCAGCATTTT. Encoded protein: CASTATGLNQPQHF.

The rearrangement uses TRBV20-1 and TRBJ2-7; possibly TRBD2 for D (5 bases). There are 11 residues in the CDR3. Trimming pared 6 bases from V and 2 bases from J, leaving 8 bases between. Germline V CDR1 and CDR2: DFQATT, SNEGSKA (reference sequence). The chain's CDR3 is CSAEGPYEQYF. The CDR3 DNA reads TGCAGTGCCGAGGGCCCCTACGAGCAGTACTTC.

The genes are TRBV28 and TRBJ2-7, with 9 positions matching TRBD2. The CDR3 spans 15 residues. Germline V lookup: CDR1 MDHEN, CDR2 SYDVKM. V was clipped by 7 bases and J by 3 bases; unmatched bases: 10. As DNA, the CDR3 is TGTGCCAGCATTGTAGCCCTTAGCGGGAGCTACGAGCAGTACTTC. This codes for CASIVALSGSYEQYF.

The chain combines TRBV5-1 with TRBJ2-7, with 7 bases fitting TRBD1. The CDR3 loop spans 14 amino acids. Germline V lookup: CDR1 SGHRS, CDR2 YFSETQ. V trimming: 0 bases; J trimming: 12 bases; junction bases outside the gene matches: 12. This CDR3 reads CASSLGGQGEHSYF. In DNA, the CDR3 is TGCGCCAGCAGCTTGGGGGGGCAGGGGGAACATTCGTACTTC. Full variable domain (outside the CDR3, taken from reference TRBV5-1 and TRBJ2-7): KAGVTQTPRYLIKTRGQQVTLSCSPISGHRSVSWYQQTPGQGLQFLFEYFSETQRNKGNFPGRFSGRQFSNSRSEMNVSTLELGDSALYLCASSLGGQGEHSYFGPGTRLTVT.

The chain carries TRBV5-1 and TRBJ2-1, with 14 positions matching TRBD2. This CDR3 comprises 15 residues. Per the germline V gene, CDR1 is SGHRS and CDR2 is YFSETQ. Trimming removed 4 bases from V and 6 bases from J; junction bases left unmatched: 3. The DNA of the CDR3 is TGCGCCAGCAGCAAGGGACTAGCGGGAGTCAATGAGCAGTTCTTC. As protein: CASSKGLAGVNEQFF.

This chain links TRBV7-3 with TRBJ2-2; 7 bases are shared with TRBD2. CDR3 length: 13 amino acids. Per the germline V gene, CDR1 is SGHTA and CDR2 is FQGTGA. After removal of 5 bases from V and 6 bases from J, the junction contained 3 bases not matched to a gene. CDR3 in DNA: TGTGCCAGCAGCCCCCGGGGGGCCGGGGAGCTGTTTTTT. Translated, it gives CASSPRGAGELFF.

V usage is TRBV30 and J usage is TRBJ2-1; 7 bases agree with TRBD2. CDR3 length: 14 residues. Germline trimming cut 0 bases from V and 7 bases from J; bases unmatched to any gene: 6. Germline CDR1 reads GTSNPN; CDR2 reads SVGIG (reference sequence). The CDR3 coding sequence is TGTGCCTGGAGTGTATACGGGAGGCGGAATGAGCAGTTCTTC. As protein: CAWSVYGRRNEQFF.

The chain links TRBV11-2 to TRBJ1-1; TRBD1 matches at 9 bases. Germline values: CDR1 SGHAT, CDR2 FQNNGV. The CDR3 has 14 amino acids. J lost 4 bases, V lost 5 bases, and 5 bases had no gene match. CDR3 DNA: TGTGCCAGCAGCGACCGGGACAGGGCCACTGAAGCTTTCTTT. This translates into CASSDRDRATEAFF.

This chain joins TRBV4-2 and TRBJ2-3, with a tentative D call TRBD2 (5 bases). Germline V CDR1 and CDR2: LGHNA, YNFKEQ. CDR3 size: 14 residues. Trimming shortened V by 1 base and J by 6 bases, and 11 bases separated the two germline ends. DNA of the CDR3: TGTGCCAGCAGCCAAGCTGCGGGTAGGGATACGCAGTATTTT. Amino acids: CASSQAAGRDTQYF.

The rearrangement links TRBV6-5 to TRBJ1-2; TRBD1 is a possible D gene (5 bases). In germline, CDR1 is MNHEY, CDR2 SVGAGI. The V end was cut by 5 bases, the J end by 0 bases, with 13 bases between. This CDR3 comprises 15 residues. The CDR3: CASSKRTYANYGYTF. In DNA, the CDR3 is TGTGCCAGCAGTAAGAGGACATACGCTAACTATGGCTACACCTTC.

The chain combines TRBV14 with TRBJ1-4, with 8 bases that match TRBD1. This CDR3 region has 15 residues. The V and J ends lost 5 bases and 7 bases, in that order; junction bases with no gene match: 9. Germline V CDR1 and CDR2: SGHDN, FVKESK. CDR3 DNA sequence: TGTGCCAGCAGCTTCTACCAGGGGGCCGGTGAAAAACTGTTTTTT. It specifies CASSFYQGAGEKLFF.

The chain employs TRBV19 and TRBJ2-7; TRBD1 matches at 10 bases. Germline V gene lookup returns CDR1 LNHDA and CDR2 SQIVND (reference sequence). The CDR3 runs to 13 residues. V lost 7 bases and J lost 6; bases outside the gene matches: 6. CDR3 DNA sequence: TGTGCCAGTATGGGGACAGGGGTGGGCGAGCAGTACTTC. It codes for CASMGTGVGEQYF.

The chain is built from TRBV14 and TRBJ2-3; TRBD2 matches 8 bases. This CDR3 contains 18 residues. Losses at the gene ends were 0 bases for V and 4 bases for J; bases not matched to a gene: 12. Germline V gives CDR1 SGHDN, CDR2 FVKESK. The CDR3 loop is CASSQDVYSGLVADTQYF. The CDR3 nucleotides read TGTGCCAGCAGCCAAGACGTATATTCGGGACTAGTGGCAGATACGCAGTATTTT.

The chain uses TRBV6-4 and TRBJ2-3; D remains ambiguous. Trimming shortened V by 6 bases and J by 2 bases, and 12 bases separated the two germline ends. CDR1 MRHNA and CDR2 SNTAGT come from the germline V gene. This CDR3 has 14 residues. The CDR3, as DNA: TGTGCCAGCAGCCCCGGTGATGTCACAGATACGCAGTATTTT. It encodes CASSPGDVTDTQYF.

The rearrangement links TRBV7-8 to TRBJ1-5; tentatively, D is TRBD1 (6 bases). The germline V gene encodes CDR1 SGHVS and CDR2 FQNEAQ. V lost 1 base and J lost 5, with 12 bases in between. The CDR3 is 15 amino acids. The CDR3 sequence: CASSLGAGAYQPQHF. CDR3 in DNA: TGTGCCAGCAGCTTAGGGGCAGGGGCGTATCAGCCCCAGCATTTT.

CDR3 sequence reads: CASKKVRNGDEQYF. The CDR3 nucleotides read TGTGCCAGCAAAAAGGTTAGGAACGGGGACGAGCAGTACTTC. The chain employs TRBV7-8 and TRBJ2-7, with D possibly TRBD2 on 5 matching bases. The CDR3 has 14 residues. Germline-derived CDR1 and CDR2 are SGHVS and FQNEAQ. V dropped 7 bases and J dropped 5 bases, with 18 bases sitting between them.

Considering frequency, this clone is medium-sized. This sample includes further DNA sequences coding for the same CDR3. DNA of the CDR3: TGTGCCAGCAGCTTAGCATCGGACAGTTCCTACGAGCAGTACTTC. It codes for CASSLASDSSYEQYF. The chain links TRBV7-9 to TRBJ2-7, with D maybe TRBD1 (6 bases). The V end was cut by 0 bases, the J end by 1 base, with 10 bases between. The CDR3 length is 15 residues. Germline CDR1 is SEHNR and CDR2 is FQNEAQ (reference sequence).

The chain recombines TRBV7-2 with TRBJ1-3; tentative D call: TRBD1 (5 bases). Trimming shortened V by 0 bases and J by 0 bases, and 6 bases separated the two germline ends. Germline lookup yields CDR1 SGHTA and CDR2 FQGNSA. CDR3 length: 15 amino acids. The CDR3 DNA reads as TGTGCCAGCAGCTTAGCCGGGGGCTCTGGAAACACCATATATTTT. Translating gives CASSLAGGSGNTIYF.

The chain combines TRBV7-2 with TRBJ2-3; D perhaps matches TRBD1 (5 bases). This CDR3 comprises 15 residues. CDR1 SGHTA and CDR2 FQGNSA come from the germline V gene. The germline V and J ends were trimmed by 2 bases and 0 bases, with 9 bases remaining between them. The CDR3 coding sequence is TGTGCCAGCAGCTTATGGGGCCCTAGCACAGATACGCAGTATTTT. It codes for CASSLWGPSTDTQYF.